One sample yielded the 32 T cell receptor beta chains listed below, sequenced in a study of cytomegalovirus exposure and HLA in healthy donors. 60 Vbeta and 13 Jbeta primers were used in PCR. Some clones are missing from TCRdb's copy, which holds only in-frame ones; the method was immunoSEQ multiplex PCR. The sample records 210,000 or so clones, about 85% being singletons. The material sequenced was PBMCs. The receptor source for this set is a woman between 45 and 60 years old in good health and CMV-seropositive.

This clone was counted a single time. The rearrangement uses TRBV29-1 and TRBJ2-3; 11 positions agree with TRBD1. This CDR3 has 13 residues. J was trimmed by 5 bases and V by 3 bases; bases with no gene match: 1. The V gene's germline CDR1 is SQVTM and CDR2 ANQGSEA. Written as DNA, the CDR3 is TGCAGCGTTGAGGGACAGGGGGAAGATACGCAGTATTTT. It translates to CSVEGQGEDTQYF.

This clone was counted only a few times. This chain connects TRBV6-6 to TRBJ1-3; tentative D call: TRBD1 (6 bases). Germline V lookup: CDR1 MNHNY, CDR2 SVGAGI (reference sequence). CDR3 length: 15 amino acids. Trimming took off 7 bases at V and 4 bases at J, with 17 bases between the two ends. CDR3 bases: TGTGCCAGCAAACAGGGAGCTAGGGTGGGAAACACCATATATTTT. This sequence encodes CASKQGARVGNTIYF.

This chain links TRBV7-3 with TRBJ2-3, with D maybe TRBD2 (5 bases). The CDR3 covers 15 residues. Germline-derived CDR1 and CDR2 are SGHTA and FQGTGA. Trimming removed 1 base from V and 6 bases from J, with 14 bases in between. For the CDR3, the DNA is TGTGCCAGCAGCTTAAACACCGGGATTTCCGATACGCAGTATTTT. Translation gives CASSLNTGISDTQYF.

This chain uses TRBV15 with TRBJ1-1; no clear D. CDR1 is LNHNV, CDR2 YYDKDF, per germline (reference sequence). The CDR3 length is 13 residues. The V and J ends lost 2 bases and 0 bases respectively, with 4 bases between them. The CDR3 loop reads CATSRNMNTEAFF. The CDR3 DNA sequence: TGTGCCACCAGCAGAAATATGAACACTGAAGCTTTCTTT.

V usage is TRBV5-1 and J usage is TRBJ2-3, with 9 bases fitting TRBD2. Germline assignment: CDR1 SGHRS and CDR2 YFSETQ. The CDR3 sequence is 16 residues long. V was pared by 4 bases and J by 7 bases, with 13 bases of the junction left unmatched. The CDR3 here is CASSPTAGGGDYTQYF. DNA for the CDR3: TGCGCCAGCAGCCCCACTGCAGGCGGGGGGGACTATACGCAGTATTTT. The full variable domain, completed using reference TRBV5-1 and TRBJ2-3, is KAGVTQTPRYLIKTRGQQVTLSCSPISGHRSVSWYQQTPGQGLQFLFEYFSETQRNKGNFPGRFSGRQFSNSRSEMNVSTLELGDSALYLCASSPTAGGGDYTQYFGPGTRLTVL.

This clone was seen just once. V is TRBV11-2 and J is TRBJ2-7, with D possibly being TRBD1 (5 bases). Germline CDR1 is SGHAT and CDR2 is FQNNGV. Between the trimmed V and J ends, which lost 1 base and 0 bases, there was a span of 10 bases. This CDR3 is built from 15 residues. The CDR3 DNA reads as TGTGCCAGCAGCTTAGTCAGGGTTAACTCCTACGAGCAGTACTTC. As protein: CASSLVRVNSYEQYF.

The chain joins TRBV18 to TRBJ1-2; weak D call: TRBD1 (6 bases). V lost 2 bases, J lost 6 bases, and 19 bases lay in between. Germline assignment: CDR1 KGHSH and CDR2 LQKENI. The CDR3 is made up of 16 amino acids. CDR3 loop: CASSPEAGAFGNGYTF. The CDR3 nucleotides are TGTGCCAGCTCACCAGAGGCAGGGGCCTTTGGCAATGGCTACACCTTC.

The chain couples TRBV7-2 to TRBJ2-5, with TRBD1 matching over 9 bases. Germline V CDR1 and CDR2: SGHTA, FQGNSA. V lost 6 bases to trimming and J lost 1 base; unmatched junction nucleotides: 3. The CDR3 runs to 14 residues. The chain's CDR3 is CASSTGGAQETQYF. Written as DNA, the CDR3 is TGTGCCAGCAGTACAGGGGGCGCCCAAGAGACCCAGTACTTC.

The chain combines TRBV28 with TRBJ1-4, with a weak D call TRBD1 (5 bases). The CDR3 extends over 16 amino acids. Trimming shortened V by 2 bases and J by 0 bases, and 10 bases separated the two germline ends. Germline V gene data show CDR1 as MDHEN and CDR2 as SYDVKM. The chain's CDR3 is CASSLRGSTTNEKLFF. The CDR3 DNA is TGTGCCAGCAGTTTAAGGGGCAGTACAACTAATGAAAAACTGTTTTTT.

The chain couples TRBV19 to TRBJ1-2, with 7 bases aligning to TRBD1. After removal of 7 bases from V and 2 bases from J, the junction contained 7 bases not matched to a gene. From germline, CDR1 is LNHDA and CDR2 SQIVND (reference sequence). There are 14 residues in the CDR3. CDR3 residues: CASTKGQLNYGYTF. The CDR3 DNA is TGTGCCAGTACCAAGGGACAGTTAAACTATGGCTACACCTTC.

This clone came up once. The chain is built from TRBV18 and TRBJ2-2, with D possibly TRBD1 on 6 matching bases. The ends were cut back, 3 bases at V and 7 bases at J, with 15 bases in the middle. Germline loops: CDR1 KGHSH, CDR2 LQKENI. CDR3 length: 15 residues. This CDR3 is CASSPRQEDFGELFF. CDR3 bases: TGTGCCAGCTCACCCCGACAGGAGGATTTCGGGGAGCTGTTTTTT.

Here the CDR3 reads CSVRPGDSQNTEAFF. The CDR3 coding sequence is TGCAGCGTTCGTCCAGGGGACAGTCAGAACACTGAAGCTTTCTTT. The gene calls are TRBV29-1 and TRBJ1-1; 7 nucleotides line up with TRBD1. The V gene's germline CDR1 is SQVTM and CDR2 ANQGSEA. With 5 bases clipped from V and 1 base from J, the junction kept 10 bases outside the gene matches. The length of the CDR3 is 15 residues.

This clone was seen once. The CDR3 region has the DNA TGTGCCAGCAGCGAGGGGACAGGGGATTATCAGCCCCAGCATTTT. It is translated as CASSEGTGDYQPQHF. The gene calls are TRBV9 and TRBJ1-5, with 10 bases lining up with TRBD1. The CDR3 sequence is 15 residues long. V lost 3 bases and J lost 5; bases outside the gene matches: 5. Germline loops: CDR1 SGDLS, CDR2 YYNGEE.

The chain carries TRBV5-1 and TRBJ2-5, with 7 nucleotides matching TRBD2. CDR1 is SGHRS, CDR2 YFSETQ, per germline. The CDR3 spans 16 residues. V lost 0 bases, J lost 1 base, and 6 bases stayed unmatched. Written as DNA, the CDR3 is TGCGCCAGCAGCTTGGGACTAGCTGGGCCCCAAGAGACCCAGTACTTC. This gives the protein CASSLGLAGPQETQYF.

The gene calls are TRBV5-1 and TRBJ2-1, with 7 bases that match TRBD1. This CDR3 is built from 16 residues. CDR1 and CDR2 (germline): SGHRS, YFSETQ. J lost 7 bases, V lost 4 bases, and 14 bases had no gene match. The chain's CDR3 is CASSQSTGQSLNEQFF. The CDR3 DNA reads TGCGCCAGCAGCCAAAGCACGGGACAGTCTTTAAATGAGCAGTTCTTC.

The chain carries TRBV9 and TRBJ2-1, with D possibly matching TRBD1 (6 bases). Germline CDR1 is SGDLS and CDR2 is YYNGEE. The CDR3 totals 13 residues. Trimming left V 9 bases short and J 6 bases short, with 16 bases between. CDR3 coding DNA: TGTGCCATCACAGGGCTATTTTTCAATGAGCAGTTCTTC. Residues: CAITGLFFNEQFF.

This clone was seen more than once but under ten times. The chain uses TRBV5-1 and TRBJ2-5, with D possibly being TRBD2 (5 bases). The CDR3 runs to 15 residues. V lost 6 bases and J lost 1, with 16 bases in between. CDR1 SGHRS and CDR2 YFSETQ come from the germline V gene. The DNA of the CDR3 is TGCGCCAGCACCCCCCTTGGCGGAGGCCAAGAGACCCAGTACTTC. Protein sequence: CASTPLGGGQETQYF.

This chain links TRBV5-1 with TRBJ1-2; D call uncertain. Trimming took 6 bases from V and 2 from J, leaving 14 bases between them. Germline V gene sequence: CDR1 SGHRS, CDR2 YFSETQ. CDR3 length equals 14 residues. CDR3 residues: CASTPREGNYGYTF. The CDR3 nucleotides are TGCGCCAGCACCCCAAGAGAGGGAAACTATGGCTACACCTTC.

This rearrangement joins TRBV5-4 to TRBJ2-3; D gene ambiguous. The CDR3 extends over 15 amino acids. Deletions cut 3 bases from V and 2 bases from J, with 13 bases between. The germline V gene has CDR1 SGHNT and CDR2 YYREEE (reference sequence). This CDR3 reads CASSSSPTDTDTQYF. Here the CDR3 DNA reads TGTGCCAGCAGCTCTTCTCCCACAGACACAGATACGCAGTATTTT.

V gene TRBV4-3 combines with J gene TRBJ2-7; D possibly corresponds to TRBD2 (5 bases). From germline, CDR1 is LGHNA and CDR2 YSLEER. The CDR3 is made up of 14 amino acids. The V end was cut by 1 base, the J end by 2 bases, with 9 bases between. DNA for the CDR3: TGCGCCAGCAGCCAAGTCCCCGGGACCTACGAGCAGTACTTC. Its translation is CASSQVPGTYEQYF.

The chain couples TRBV9 to TRBJ1-1; TRBD1 matches at 7 bases. This CDR3 is built from 17 residues. Germline assignment: CDR1 SGDLS and CDR2 YYNGEE. Unmatched junction bases numbered 10, after V lost 0 bases and J lost 2 bases. CDR3 nucleotides: TGTGCCAGCAGCGTAGATTTTCTCGCAGGGGGAAACACTGAAGCTTTCTTT. This codes for CASSVDFLAGGNTEAFF.

This clone was found a few times. This sequence joins TRBV5-6 and TRBJ2-4; D gene uncertain. V was cut by 0 bases and J by 9 bases, with 7 bases left in between. CDR1 is SGHDT and CDR2 is YYEEEE in the germline V gene. The CDR3 sequence is 12 residues long. The DNA for the CDR3 is TGTGCCAGCAGCTTGGGCGAGTTCATTCAGTACTTC. Protein sequence: CASSLGEFIQYF. The variable domain in full, completed from reference TRBV5-6 and TRBJ2-4, reads DAGVTQSPTHLIKTRGQQVTLRCSPKSGHDTVSWYQQALGQGPQFIFQYYEEEERQRGNFPDRFSGHQFPNYSSELNVNALLLGDSALYLCASSLGEFIQYFGAGTRLSVL.

This chain uses TRBV20-1 with TRBJ2-3; 7 bases line up with TRBD1. The CDR3 is made up of 11 amino acids. The V gene's germline CDR1 is DFQATT and CDR2 SNEGSKA (reference sequence). The ends lost 6 bases at V and 4 bases at J; junction bases unmatched: 1. The CDR3 DNA reads TGCAGTGCAGGGGGCCCAGATACGCAGTATTTT. Residues: CSAGGPDTQYF.

The chain couples TRBV4-2 to TRBJ2-1; TRBD2 agrees at 9 bases. V dropped 0 bases and J dropped 8; count of bases not matched to a gene: 8. Per the germline V gene, CDR1 is LGHNA and CDR2 is YNFKEQ. The CDR3 has 16 residues. CDR3 region: CASSQDLSGGRDEQFF. The CDR3 DNA reads TGTGCCAGCAGCCAAGATCTGAGCGGGGGGCGGGATGAGCAGTTCTTC.

The chain employs TRBV7-9 and TRBJ2-7, with 9 bases that match TRBD1. The CDR3 consists of 16 residues. From germline, CDR1 is SEHNR and CDR2 FQNEAQ (reference sequence). Trimming took 0 bases from V and 2 from J; bases not matched to a gene: 5. The CDR3 loop reads CASSLAGGTGTYEQYF. The CDR3, as DNA: TGTGCCAGCAGCTTAGCTGGGGGGACAGGGACCTACGAGCAGTACTTC.

The chain uses TRBV6-5 and TRBJ1-2, with TRBD1 matching 10 bases. Germline values: CDR1 MNHEY, CDR2 SVGAGI. V was clipped by 6 bases and J by 2 bases; unmatched bases: 3. CDR3 size: 14 residues. The CDR3 DNA is TGTGCCAGCAGATCGGGACAGGGGAACTATGGCTACACCTTC. Translating gives CASRSGQGNYGYTF.

The rearrangement uses TRBV30 and TRBJ1-2; a weak D match, TRBD1 (5 bases). V shed 0 bases and J shed 4 bases, with 21 bases lying between them. The germline V gene has CDR1 GTSNPN and CDR2 SVGIG (reference sequence). This CDR3 is 17 amino acids long. The CDR3 coding sequence is TGTGCCTGGAGTGTATACAACTCTGTTAGGAGGGGCTATGGCTACACCTTC. Its protein is CAWSVYNSVRRGYGYTF.

J is TRBJ2-7 and V is TRBV18, with 11 bases that match TRBD1. From germline, CDR1 is KGHSH and CDR2 LQKENI. V lost 0 bases, J lost 4 bases, and 5 bases stayed unmatched. The CDR3 loop spans 16 amino acids. The CDR3, as DNA: TGTGCCAGCTCACCACCGGGGACAGGGGGAGCGTACGAGCAGTACTTC. Protein sequence: CASSPPGTGGAYEQYF.

The rearrangement uses TRBV15 and TRBJ2-5; TRBD1 aligns across 9 bases. CDR1 and CDR2 (germline): LNHNV, YYDKDF (reference sequence). J gave up 3 bases and V 1 base, and 3 bases lay outside the gene matches. This CDR3 comprises 15 residues. The CDR3 sequence: CATSRGDREKETQYF. CDR3 nucleotides: TGTGCCACCAGCAGAGGGGACAGGGAAAAAGAGACCCAGTACTTC.

CDR3 in DNA: TGTGCCAGCAGTTTCTCGGGAGGGGGAAGTCAGCCCCAGCATTTT. Amino acid sequence: CASSFSGGGSQPQHF. V is TRBV6-6 and J is TRBJ1-5; tentatively, D is TRBD1 (6 bases). This CDR3 contains 15 residues. CDR1 and CDR2 from the germline V gene are MNHNY and SVGAGI (reference sequence). V was clipped by 4 bases and J by 6 bases, with 16 bases between them.

The gene calls are TRBV6-1 and TRBJ2-7, with D possibly TRBD1 on 5 matching bases. The V end was cut by 5 bases, the J end by 3 bases, with 17 bases between. The CDR3 is 15 amino acids. CDR1 and CDR2 from the germline V gene are MNHNS and SASEGT. CDR3 sequence (DNA): TGTGCCAGCAGTCCGACAGACCCTTTGTTCTACGAGCAGTACTTC. It encodes CASSPTDPLFYEQYF.

The genes are TRBV6-1 and TRBJ1-3; D perhaps matches TRBD1 (6 bases). The CDR3 contains 15 residues. Per germline, CDR1 MNHNS and CDR2 SASEGT. The V end was cut by 3 bases, the J end by 3 bases, with 12 bases between. CDR3 sequence reads: CASSEAGADGNTIYF. The CDR3 coding sequence is TGTGCCAGCAGTGAGGCAGGGGCGGATGGAAACACCATATATTTT.